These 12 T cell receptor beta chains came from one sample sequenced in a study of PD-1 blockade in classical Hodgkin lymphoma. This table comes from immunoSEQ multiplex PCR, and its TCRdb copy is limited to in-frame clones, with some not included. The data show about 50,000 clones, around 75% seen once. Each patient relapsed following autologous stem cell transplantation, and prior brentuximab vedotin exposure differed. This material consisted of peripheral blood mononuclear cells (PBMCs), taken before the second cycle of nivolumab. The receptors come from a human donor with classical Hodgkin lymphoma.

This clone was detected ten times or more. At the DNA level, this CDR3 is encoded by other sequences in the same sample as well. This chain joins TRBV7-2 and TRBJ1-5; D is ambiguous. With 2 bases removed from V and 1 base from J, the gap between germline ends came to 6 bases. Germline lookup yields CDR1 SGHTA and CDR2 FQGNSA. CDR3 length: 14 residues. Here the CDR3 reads CASSLKGSNQPQHF. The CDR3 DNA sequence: TGTGCCAGCAGCTTAAAAGGAAGCAATCAGCCCCAGCATTTT.

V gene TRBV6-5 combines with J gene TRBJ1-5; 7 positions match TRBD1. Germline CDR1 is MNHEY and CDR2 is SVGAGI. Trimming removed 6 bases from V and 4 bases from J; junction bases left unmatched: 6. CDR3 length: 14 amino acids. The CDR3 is CASRPRQGNQPQHF. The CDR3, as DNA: TGTGCCAGCAGGCCCCGACAGGGTAATCAGCCCCAGCATTTT.

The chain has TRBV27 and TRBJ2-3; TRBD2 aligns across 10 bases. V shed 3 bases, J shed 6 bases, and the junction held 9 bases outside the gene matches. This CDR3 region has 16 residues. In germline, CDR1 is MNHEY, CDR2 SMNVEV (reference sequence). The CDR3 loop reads CASSFTGTSVFDTQYF. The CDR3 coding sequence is TGTGCCAGCAGTTTCACCGGGACTAGCGTATTTGATACGCAGTATTTT.

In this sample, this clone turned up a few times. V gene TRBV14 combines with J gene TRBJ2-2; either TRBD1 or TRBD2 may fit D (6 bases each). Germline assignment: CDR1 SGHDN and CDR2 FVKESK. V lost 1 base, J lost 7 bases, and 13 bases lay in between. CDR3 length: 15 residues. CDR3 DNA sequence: TGTGCCAGCAGCCAAGGGGGGGCTCTCGGCGGGGAGCTGTTTTTT. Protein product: CASSQGGALGGELFF.

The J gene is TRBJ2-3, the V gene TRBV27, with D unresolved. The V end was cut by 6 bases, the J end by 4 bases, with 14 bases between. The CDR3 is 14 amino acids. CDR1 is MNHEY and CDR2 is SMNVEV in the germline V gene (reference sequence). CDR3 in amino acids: CASRLALLSDTQYF. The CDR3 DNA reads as TGTGCCAGCAGGTTGGCGTTGCTTTCAGATACGCAGTATTTT.

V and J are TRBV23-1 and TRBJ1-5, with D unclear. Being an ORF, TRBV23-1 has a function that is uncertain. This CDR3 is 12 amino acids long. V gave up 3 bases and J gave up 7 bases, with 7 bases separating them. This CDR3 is CASSQATQPQHF. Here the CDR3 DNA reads TGCGCCAGCAGTCAGGCCACACAGCCCCAGCATTTT.

The CDR3 spells CSVGGTGRYEQYF. In DNA form, the CDR3 reads TGCAGCGTTGGGGGTACAGGGCGATACGAGCAGTACTTC. V gene TRBV29-1 combines with J gene TRBJ2-7; tentatively, D is TRBD1 (6 bases). The CDR3 has 13 residues. Germline assignment: CDR1 SQVTM and CDR2 ANQGSEA. V was trimmed by 4 bases and J by 4 bases, leaving 14 bases between them.

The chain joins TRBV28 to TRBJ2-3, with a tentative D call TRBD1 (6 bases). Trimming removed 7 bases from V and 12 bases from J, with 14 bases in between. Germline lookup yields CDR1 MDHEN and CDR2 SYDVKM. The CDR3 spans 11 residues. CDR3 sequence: CASTTGLGQYF. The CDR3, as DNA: TGTGCCAGCACCACAGGGCTCGGCCAGTATTTT.

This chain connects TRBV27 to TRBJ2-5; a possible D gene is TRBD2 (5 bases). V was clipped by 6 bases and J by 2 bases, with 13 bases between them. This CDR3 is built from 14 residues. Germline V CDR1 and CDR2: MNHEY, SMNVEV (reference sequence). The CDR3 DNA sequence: TGTGCCAGCAGGAGGGCGCGGTGGCAAGAGACCCAGTACTTC. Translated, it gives CASRRARWQETQYF.

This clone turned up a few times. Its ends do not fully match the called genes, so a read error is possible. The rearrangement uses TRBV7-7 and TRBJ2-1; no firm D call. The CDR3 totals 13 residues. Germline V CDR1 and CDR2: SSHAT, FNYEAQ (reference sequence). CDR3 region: CASSLTGSGEQFF. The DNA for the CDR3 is TGTGCTAGCAGCCTAACTGGTTCCGGTGAGCAGTTCTTC.

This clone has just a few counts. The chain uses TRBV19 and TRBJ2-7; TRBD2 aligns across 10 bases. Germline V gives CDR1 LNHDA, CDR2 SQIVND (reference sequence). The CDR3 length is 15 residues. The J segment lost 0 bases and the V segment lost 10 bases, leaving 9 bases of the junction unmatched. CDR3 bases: TGTGCCACCGCCCGGCTAGCGGGGGCCTCCTACGAGCAGTACTTC. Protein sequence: CATARLAGASYEQYF.

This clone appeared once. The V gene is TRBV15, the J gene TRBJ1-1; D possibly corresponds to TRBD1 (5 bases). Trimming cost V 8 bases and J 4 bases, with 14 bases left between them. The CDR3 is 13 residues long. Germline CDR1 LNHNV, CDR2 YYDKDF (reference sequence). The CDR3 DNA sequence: TGTGCCACCTCGTGGGGGGTTATCACTGAAGCTTTCTTT. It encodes CATSWGVITEAFF.